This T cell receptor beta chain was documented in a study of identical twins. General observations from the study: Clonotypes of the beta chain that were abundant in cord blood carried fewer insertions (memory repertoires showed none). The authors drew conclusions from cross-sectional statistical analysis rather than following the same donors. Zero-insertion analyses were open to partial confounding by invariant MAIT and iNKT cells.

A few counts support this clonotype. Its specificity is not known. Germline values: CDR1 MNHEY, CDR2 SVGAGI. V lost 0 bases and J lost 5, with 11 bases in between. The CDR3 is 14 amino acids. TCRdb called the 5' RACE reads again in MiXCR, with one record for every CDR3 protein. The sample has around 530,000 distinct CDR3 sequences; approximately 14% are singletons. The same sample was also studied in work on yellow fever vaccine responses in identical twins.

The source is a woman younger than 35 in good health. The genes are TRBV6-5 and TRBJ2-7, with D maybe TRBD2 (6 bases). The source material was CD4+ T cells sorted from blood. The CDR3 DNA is TGTGCCAGCAGTTACTCGATTAGGAGGGACGAGCAGTACTTC. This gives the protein CASSYSIRRDEQYF.